The rows below give T cell receptor beta chains drawn from one sample of a study of early T cells in non-severe SARS-CoV-2 infection. One entry per CDR3 protein results from TCRdb running MiXCR on the 5' RACE reads. Among about 100,000 distinct CDR3 sequences, around 10% were seen once, and the ten largest hold 6.5% to 8%. The sequencing input was whole blood. These receptors came from an adult who was a healthcare worker with PCR-confirmed SARS-CoV-2 infection or an uninfected control (not recorded which). Each CDR3 is given with its conserved first and last residue. The D gene is left open where the match is weak. Clone size is stated in some rows and not others, as once, few, many or a class when expanded.

clone size	D gene	V gene	J gene	CDR3 protein	CDR3 DNA
many	TRBD1	TRBV24-1	TRBJ2-7	CATSRTGEVYEQYF	TGTGCCACCAGCAGGACAGGGGAAGTCTACGAGCAGTACTTC
few	TRBD1	TRBV7-2	TRBJ2-3	CASSYAGGSSTDTQYF	TGTGCCAGCAGCTACGCAGGGGGAAGTAGCACAGATACGCAGTATTTT
many	-	TRBV20-1	TRBJ1-4	CSARDPGTGVLENRVF	TGCAGTGCTAGAGATCCGGGAACAGGAGTCCTTGAAAATAGGGTTTTT
-	TRBD1	TRBV5-4	TRBJ2-1	CASSQGTGPYNEQFF	TGTGCCAGCAGCCAAGGGACAGGGCCTTACAATGAGCAGTTCTTC
-	TRBD1	TRBV28	TRBJ2-5	CAVPGQPEETQYF	TGTGCCGTGCCGGGACAGCCGGAAGAGACCCAGTACTTC
few	-	TRBV27	TRBJ1-2	CASSSNRRRGYAF	TGTGCCAGCAGTTCGAATAGGCGCCGTGGCTACGCCTTC
-	-	TRBV7-2	TRBJ2-3	CASSLAGGFTDTQYF	TGTGCCAGCAGCTTAGCGGGGGGATTCACAGATACGCAGTATTTT
many	-	TRBV7-8	TRBJ2-7	CASSLRYEQYF	TGTGCCAGCAGTTTGCGGTACGAGCAGTACTTC
many	TRBD2	TRBV28	TRBJ2-3	CASSLSGSSGKPEYF	TGTGCCAGCAGTTTATCCGGCTCTAGCGGGAAACCGGAGTATTTT
many	-	TRBV15	TRBJ2-4	CATSQENIQYF	TGTGCCACCAGCCAGGAAAACATTCAGTACTTC
few	-	TRBV6-6	TRBJ1-6	CASRTGTTTFNSPLHF	TGTGCCAGCAGAACAGGGACAACTACCTTTAATTCACCCCTCCACTTT
many	-	TRBV20-1	TRBJ2-7	CSARDQMSSYEQYF	TGCAGTGCTAGAGATCAGATGAGCTCCTACGAGCAGTACTTC
-	TRBD2	TRBV28	TRBJ2-7	CASSSTSGRNYEQYF	TGTGCCAGCAGTTCCACTAGCGGGAGAAACTACGAGCAGTACTTC
many	-	TRBV12-3/TRBV12-4	TRBJ1-1	CASSLSSQGNTEAFF	TGTGCCAGCAGTTTGTCCTCACAGGGGAACACTGAAGCTTTCTTT
once	-	TRBV21-1	TRBJ2-7	CASSTPGPLFPYEQHF	TGTGCCAGCAGCACCCCGGGACCCCTTTTCCCCTACGAGCAGCACTTC
few	TRBD1	TRBV24-1	TRBJ2-2	CATSDPGQGVAGELFF	TGTGCCACCAGTGACCCGGGACAGGGGGTTGCCGGGGAGCTGTTTTTT
-	-	TRBV28	TRBJ2-6	CASGASRRGGANVLTF	TGTGCCAGCGGGGCCAGCCGGAGGGGAGGGGCCAACGTCCTGACTTTC
many	-	TRBV5-4	TRBJ2-5	CASSRQGGTGETQYF	TGTGCCAGCAGCCGACAGGGAGGGACCGGAGAGACCCAGTACTTC
-	-	TRBV20-1	TRBJ2-4	CSARENIQYF	TGCAGTGCTAGGGAAAACATTCAGTACTTC
many	-	TRBV25-1	TRBJ1-3	CASKKETGNTIYF	TGTGCCAGCAAAAAAGAGACTGGAAACACCATATATTTT
few	-	TRBV14	TRBJ2-3	CASSQLRDSVTDTQYF	TGTGCCAGCAGCCAACTCCGGGACTCGGTCACAGATACGCAGTATTTT
few	-	TRBV7-9	TRBJ2-7	CASSLEGGNYEQYF	TGTGCCAGCAGCTTAGAAGGAGGGAACTACGAGCAGTACTTC
-	-	TRBV12-3/TRBV12-4	TRBJ2-7	CASSPHWGPPGEQYF	TGTGCCAGCAGTCCTCACTGGGGTCCCCCTGGGGAGCAGTACTTC
-	-	TRBV7-2	TRBJ2-7	CASSFSQIGEQYF	TGTGCCAGCAGCTTCTCACAAATCGGTGAGCAGTACTTC
many	TRBD1	TRBV7-2	TRBJ1-4	CASSGQGATNEKLFF	TGTGCCAGCAGCGGACAGGGAGCAACTAATGAAAAACTGTTTTTT
-	-	TRBV20-1	TRBJ2-5	CSAPTRTETQYF	TGCAGTGCACCGACTAGGACGGAGACCCAGTACTTC
many	-	TRBV12-2	TRBJ1-5	CASRGYFRDRGRGSNQPQHF	TGTGCAAGTCGCGGCTACTTCCGGGACAGGGGACGAGGGAGCAATCAGCCCCAGCATTTT
-	-	TRBV18	TRBJ2-1	CASADQSPYQEQFF	TGTGCCAGCGCTGACCAGAGCCCTTATCAGGAGCAGTTCTTC
many	TRBD2	TRBV5-1	TRBJ2-3	CASSLDSGSFTDTQYF	TGCGCCAGCAGCTTGGATAGCGGGAGCTTCACAGATACGCAGTATTTT
many	TRBD1	TRBV6-2/TRBV6-3	TRBJ2-1	CASSPLGWGTGPFF	TGTGCCAGCAGCCCTCTTGGGTGGGGGACAGGGCCGTTCTTC
few	-	TRBV12-3/TRBV12-4	TRBJ2-5	CASSLLGTPRETQYF	TGTGCCAGCAGTTTACTGGGGACTCCGAGGGAGACCCAGTACTTC
many	TRBD1	TRBV2	TRBJ2-7	CASSLGQGATYEQYF	TGTGCCAGCAGCTTGGGACAGGGGGCGACCTACGAGCAGTACTTC
many	-	TRBV2	TRBJ1-1	CASKVNTEAFF	TGTGCCAGCAAGGTGAACACTGAAGCTTTCTTT
-	TRBD2	TRBV12-3/TRBV12-4	TRBJ2-3	CASSFLAGGPQADTQYF	TGTGCCAGCAGTTTTCTAGCGGGAGGGCCTCAGGCAGATACGCAGTATTTT
many	-	TRBV5-1	TRBJ2-7	CASSFTGTPSYEQYF	TGCGCCAGCAGCTTTACCGGGACTCCGTCCTACGAGCAGTACTTC
-	-	TRBV12-5	TRBJ2-2	CASGFGLAGELFF	TGTGCTAGTGGTTTCGGTTTGGCCGGGGAGCTGTTTTTT
many	-	TRBV6-1	TRBJ1-4	CASSEYGTDNEKLFF	TGTGCCAGCAGTGAATATGGGACGGACAATGAAAAACTGTTTTTT
-	-	TRBV30	TRBJ2-5	CAWAAGFAGGTHF	-
-	-	TRBV9	TRBJ1-5	CASSVGGDPNQPQHF	TGTGCCAGCAGCGTAGGGGGGGACCCAAATCAGCCCCAGCATTTT
-	TRBD1	TRBV29-1	TRBJ1-6	CSARMGQGRDSPLHF	TGCAGCGCGCGCATGGGACAGGGAAGGGATTCACCCCTCCACTTT
once	-	TRBV4-2	TRBJ2-7	CASSPSTSYEQYF	TGTGCCAGCAGCCCCTCCACTTCCTACGAGCAGTACTTC
-	-	TRBV7-8	TRBJ2-1	CASSPPLIASYNEQFF	TGTGCCAGCAGCCCCCCGTTGATCGCGTCCTACAATGAGCAGTTCTTC
-	-	TRBV7-3	TRBJ2-1	CASSWRGYNEQFF	TGTGCCAGCAGCTGGCGGGGATACAATGAGCAGTTCTTC
-	TRBD1	TRBV15	TRBJ1-1	CATSRRQGTEAFF	TGTGCCACCAGCAGACGACAGGGCACTGAAGCTTTCTTT
-	TRBD2	TRBV6-5	TRBJ2-2	CASSSDLAGGTGELFF	TGTGCCAGCAGCTCCGACCTAGCGGGAGGCACCGGGGAGCTGTTTTTT
few	-	TRBV9	TRBJ2-7	CASSVGSGGREQYF	TGTGCCAGCAGCGTAGGGTCTGGAGGTCGGGAGCAGTACTTC
many	-	TRBV5-1	TRBJ2-1	CASSLALREQFF	TGCGCCAGCAGCTTGGCCTTGCGGGAGCAGTTCTTC
-	TRBD1	TRBV12-5	TRBJ2-1	CASRNDRGLSSYNEQFF	TGTGCTAGCCGTAACGACAGGGGACTGAGCTCCTACAATGAGCAGTTCTTC
many	TRBD2	TRBV28	TRBJ2-2	CASSPTPGLVESGELFF	TGTGCCAGCAGTCCTACCCCGGGACTAGTTGAGAGCGGGGAGCTGTTTTTT
-	TRBD1	TRBV29-1	TRBJ1-1	CSVGRTGAEAFF	TGCAGCGTGGGGCGGACAGGGGCTGAAGCTTTCTTT
many	TRBD2	TRBV28	TRBJ2-2	CASGTGASGRKRGTWNTGELFF	TGTGCCAGCGGGACTGGGGCTAGCGGGAGAAAGAGGGGAACGTGGAATACCGGGGAGCTGTTTTTT
many	-	TRBV3-1	TRBJ1-5	CASSPDTTDQPQHF	TGTGCCAGCAGCCCTGACACAACTGATCAGCCCCAGCATTTT
many	-	TRBV7-7	TRBJ2-5	CASSPRELETQYF	TGTGCCAGCAGCCCCCGGGAGCTCGAGACCCAGTACTTC
few	-	TRBV11-2	TRBJ1-5	CASGIGNQPQHF	TGTGCCAGCGGGATAGGGAATCAGCCCCAGCATTTT
many	TRBD2	TRBV3-1	TRBJ2-3	CASSRYSGRATDTQYF	TGTGCCAGCAGCCGCTATAGCGGGAGGGCCACAGATACGCAGTATTTT
-	TRBD2	TRBV12-3/TRBV12-4	TRBJ2-3	CASRLGTSGKYTQYF	TGTGCCAGCAGGCTCGGGACTAGCGGGAAATATACGCAGTATTTT
many	-	TRBV20-1	TRBJ2-3	CSARKEGTDTQYF	TGCAGTGCTAGAAAGGAGGGTACAGATACGCAGTATTTT
-	-	TRBV15	TRBJ1-3	CATSRDRSSGNTIYF	TGTGCCACCAGCAGAGATCGAAGCTCTGGAAACACCATATATTTT
-	-	TRBV7-2	TRBJ2-1	CASSLYHEQFF	TGTGCCAGCAGCCTTTACCATGAGCAGTTCTTC